This entry features one T cell receptor beta chain sequence. Assay used: immunoSEQ multiplex PCR; TCRdb lists only in-frame clones, some missing. The sample includes 130,000 to 150,000 clones, 80% to 90% of them seen just once. The data originate from a study of T cell responses to AZD1222 COVID-19 vaccine. The CDR3 contains 15 residues. Germline CDR1 is MNHEY and CDR2 is SVGAGI. V lost 5 bases and J 6 bases, leaving 19 bases between the germline ends. V and J are TRBV6-5 and TRBJ2-5; perhaps TRBD2 as D (5 bases). The TCR sequence derives from an adult in good health. This specimen consisted of peripheral blood, obtained on day 0 of AZD1222 vaccination. Here the CDR3 reads CASSHPAGGPKTQYF. For the CDR3, the DNA is TGTGCCAGCAGTCACCCCGCAGGAGGCCCGAAGACCCAGTACTTC.